This T cell receptor (beta chain) was recorded in a study of CXCR3-negative and CXCR3-positive naive CD8 T cells. TRB cDNA libraries were made by UMI-labeled 5' RACE. TCRdb reworked the 5' RACE reads into one entry per CDR3 protein, no DNA. The sample table sets out about 90,000 distinct CDR3 sequences. Sample: naive CXCR3- CD8+ T cells from blood. Sample subset: CD45RO-CCR7+CD27+CD95- naive CD8+ T cells lacking CXCR3 (TNR3-). The clonotype was recovered from a human donor in good health. Some clones in this sample may be carry-over from other donors' samples.

The CDR3 protein is CASSTRDGGTGELFF. The chain links TRBV6-2 or TRBV6-3 to TRBJ2-2; TCRdb's D gene call, TRBD1, goes unchecked for lack of DNA. The CDR3 extends over 15 amino acids. CDR1 and CDR2 (germline): MNHEY, SVGEGT.